These 21 T cell receptor beta chains originate from one sample sequenced in a study of blood T cell repertoires in COVID-19. The assay was immunoSEQ multiplex PCR, and TCRdb's table has in-frame clones only and misses some. The data hold about 120,000 clones, with roughly 90% observed a single time. Sequencing was done on a sample of peripheral blood. The receptor source for this set is a woman aged 55-69 years with COVID-19, enrolled during active disease.

The V and J genes are TRBV19 and TRBJ2-7; 8 bases align to TRBD1. The CDR3 sequence is 14 residues long. Looked up from germline, CDR1 is LNHDA and CDR2 is SQIVND (reference sequence). V dropped 6 bases and J dropped 1; count of bases not matched to a gene: 5. CDR3 loop: CASSGQGESYEQYF. In nucleotides, the CDR3 is TGTGCCAGTAGCGGACAGGGTGAGTCCTACGAGCAGTACTTC.

The chain uses TRBV6-5 and TRBJ1-6; D perhaps matches TRBD1 (5 bases). Per germline, CDR1 MNHEY and CDR2 SVGAGI. The length of the CDR3 is 15 residues. The V gene lost 0 bases and the J gene lost 9 bases, with 12 bases spanning the gap. The CDR3 DNA reads TGTGCCAGCAGTTACTCCGGGGGATTCGGTTCACCCCTCCACTTT. Its protein is CASSYSGGFGSPLHF.

The chain combines TRBV9 with TRBJ1-2; 8 bases map to TRBD1. Unmatched junction bases numbered 7, after V lost 4 bases and J lost 8 bases. This CDR3 region has 13 residues. The germline V gene has CDR1 SGDLS and CDR2 YYNGEE. The CDR3 reads CASSQGAGAGYTF. In DNA, the CDR3 is TGTGCCAGCAGCCAGGGGGCAGGGGCCGGCTACACCTTC.

This clone is a singleton in its sample. The V gene is TRBV19, the J gene TRBJ1-1, with TRBD1 identical over 8 bases. After removal of 5 bases from V and 5 bases from J, the junction contained 10 bases not matched to a gene. From germline, CDR1 is LNHDA and CDR2 SQIVND (reference sequence). The CDR3 totals 15 residues. CDR3: CASSALQGARTEAFF. The CDR3 DNA follows: TGTGCCAGTAGTGCACTTCAGGGGGCGCGGACTGAAGCTTTCTTT. The whole variable domain, filled in from reference TRBV19 and TRBJ1-1, reads DGGITQSPKYLFRKEGQNVTLSCEQNLNHDAMYWYRQDPGQGLRLIYYSQIVNDFQKGDIAEGYSVSREKKESFPLTVTSAQKNPTAFYLCASSALQGARTEAFFGQGTRLTVV.

This sequence joins TRBV6-5 and TRBJ2-7, with TRBD1 as a possible D gene (6 bases). CDR1 MNHEY and CDR2 SVGAGI come from the germline V gene. The CDR3 has 14 residues. The V and J ends lost 8 bases and 1 base respectively, with 15 bases between them. This CDR3 is CASPGQSQSYEQYF. As DNA, the CDR3 is TGTGCCAGCCCTGGACAGTCGCAATCCTACGAGCAGTACTTC.

The chain links TRBV5-5 to TRBJ2-5; TRBD1 matches at 10 bases. CDR3 length: 17 residues. Germline CDR1 and CDR2: SGHKS and YYEKEE (reference sequence). Trimming removed 4 bases from V and 1 base from J; junction bases left unmatched: 10. The CDR3 sequence is CASSPGQGPGFQETQYF. CDR3 bases: TGTGCCAGCAGCCCGGGACAGGGGCCTGGGTTCCAAGAGACCCAGTACTTC.

This sequence joins TRBV25-1 and TRBJ1-2; 11 nucleotides agree with TRBD1. J gave up 7 bases and V 2 bases, and 6 bases lay outside the gene matches. Germline CDR1 is MGHDK and CDR2 is SYGVNS. This CDR3 region has 15 residues. The DNA for the CDR3 is TGTGCCAGCAGTGAAGGGGACAGGGGGGTGTCTGGCTACACCTTC. Residues: CASSEGDRGVSGYTF.

This sequence joins TRBV7-2 and TRBJ2-5, with D possibly TRBD1 on 6 matching bases. Deletions cut 5 bases from V and 5 bases from J, with 18 bases between. The germline CDR1 and CDR2 sequences are SGHTA and FQGNSA. The CDR3 is 15 amino acids. CDR3 sequence: CASSPSPGEWETQYF. The CDR3 nucleotides are TGTGCCAGCAGCCCGTCGCCAGGGGAGTGGGAGACCCAGTACTTC.

V and J are TRBV5-1 and TRBJ1-1; D is ambiguous. Germline V gives CDR1 SGHRS, CDR2 YFSETQ. The CDR3 is made up of 19 amino acids. V was trimmed by 2 bases and J by 2 bases, leaving 25 bases between them. The CDR3 DNA reads TGCGCCAGCAGCTTACAACCCCCACCCCGGGGTTGGGGTAACACTGAAGCTTTCTTT. Residues: CASSLQPPPRGWGNTEAFF.

The V gene is TRBV5-1, the J gene TRBJ1-3, with D unclear. The V and J ends lost 0 bases and 0 bases respectively, with 13 bases between them. The germline V gene encodes CDR1 SGHRS and CDR2 YFSETQ. This CDR3 has 17 amino acids. The CDR3 sequence: CASSLALQLYSGNTIYF. The CDR3 region has the DNA TGCGCCAGCAGCTTGGCCCTACAGCTTTACTCTGGAAACACCATATATTTT.

This clone has only one observation. The rearrangement uses TRBV9 and TRBJ2-3, with D perhaps TRBD2 (6 bases). Deletions cut 2 bases from V and 4 bases from J, with 17 bases between. Germline-derived CDR1 and CDR2 are SGDLS and YYNGEE. The CDR3 is 16 residues long. The CDR3 is CASSVSGTRGADTQYF. In nucleotides, the CDR3 is TGTGCCAGCAGCGTGTCCGGGACTCGCGGCGCAGATACGCAGTATTTT.

This chain connects TRBV12-3 or TRBV12-4 to TRBJ2-5, with no clear D. The CDR3 covers 12 residues. The ends were cut back, 3 bases at V and 5 bases at J, with 7 bases in the middle. The CDR3 DNA reads TGTGCCAGCAGTTTCAGTACCGAGACCCAGTACTTC. It codes for CASSFSTETQYF.

The count of this clone is one. The gene calls are TRBV19 and TRBJ1-2; 8 bases line up with TRBD1. In germline, CDR1 is LNHDA, CDR2 SQIVND (reference sequence). The length of the CDR3 is 13 residues. V was pared by 3 bases and J by 7 bases, with 4 bases of the junction left unmatched. The CDR3 spells CASSMRGTGGYTF. The CDR3 nucleotides read TGTGCCAGTAGTATGAGGGGGACAGGTGGCTACACCTTC.

The chain combines TRBV19 with TRBJ1-2; 12 bases map to TRBD1. After removal of 6 bases from V and 8 bases from J, the junction contained 10 bases not matched to a gene. Germline CDR1 and CDR2: LNHDA and SQIVND (reference sequence). The CDR3 sequence is 15 residues long. The CDR3 loop is CASRRPGQGASGYTF. CDR3 in DNA: TGTGCCAGTAGAAGACCGGGACAGGGGGCGAGCGGCTACACCTTC.

The CDR3 loop reads CASSLHRVYEQYF. The DNA of the CDR3 is TGTGCCAGCAGTTTACACAGGGTCTACGAGCAGTACTTC. The genes are TRBV12-3 or TRBV12-4 and TRBJ2-7, with a tentative D call TRBD1 (6 bases). V lost 2 bases and J lost 3, with 8 bases in between. The CDR3 length is 13 residues.

The chain combines TRBV3-1 (or the pseudogene TRBV3-2) with TRBJ1-2; D not certain. The V gene's germline CDR1 is LGHDT and CDR2 YNNKEL (reference sequence). Trimming removed 1 base from V and 4 bases from J, with 13 bases in between. The CDR3 length is 15 residues. CDR3 amino acids: CASSQATLASYGYTF. CDR3 coding DNA: TGTGCCAGCAGCCAAGCCACCCTGGCCAGCTATGGCTACACCTTC.

The rearrangement uses TRBV6-5 and TRBJ2-7; 11 bases are a match to TRBD2. V shed 6 bases and J 1 base; nucleotides not matched to a gene: 2. There are 14 residues in the CDR3. Per germline, CDR1 MNHEY and CDR2 SVGAGI. The CDR3 sequence is CASRASGGSYEQYF. CDR3 bases: TGTGCCAGCAGGGCTAGCGGGGGGTCCTACGAGCAGTACTTC.

The rearrangement joins TRBV5-1 to TRBJ2-7; TRBD1 aligns across 10 bases. This CDR3 spans 17 amino acids. Germline CDR1 is SGHRS and CDR2 is YFSETQ. Germline trimming cut 1 base from V and 6 bases from J; bases unmatched to any gene: 13. The CDR3 reads CASSLTSLRTGGFEQYF. CDR3 DNA: TGCGCCAGCAGCTTGACATCTCTTCGGACAGGGGGATTCGAGCAGTACTTC.

The chain links TRBV9 to TRBJ1-2; 8 bases agree with TRBD1. Trimming at V came to 0 bases and at J to 7 bases, leaving 5 bases not matched to a gene. The CDR3 is made up of 14 amino acids. The germline CDR1 and CDR2 sequences are SGDLS and YYNGEE. The chain's CDR3 is CASSVDGQGPGYTF. Written as DNA, the CDR3 is TGTGCCAGCAGCGTAGATGGACAGGGCCCTGGCTACACCTTC.

The chain recombines TRBV2 with TRBJ1-3, with a tentative D call TRBD1 (5 bases). Per the germline V gene, CDR1 is SNHLY and CDR2 is FYNNEI. CDR3 size: 16 residues. V was shortened by 3 bases and J by 6 bases, with 18 bases between the two germline ends. The CDR3 loop reads CASSDISTRVENTIYF. CDR3 in DNA: TGTGCCAGCAGTGATATATCCACCAGGGTGGAAAACACCATATATTTT.

J is TRBJ2-7 and V is TRBV2, with 9 bases fitting TRBD1. Germline CDR1 is SNHLY and CDR2 is FYNNEI. CDR3 length: 16 amino acids. The V segment lost 6 bases and the J segment 2 bases; nucleotides outside the gene matches: 11. CDR3 loop: CASSPSPGTGPYEQYF. CDR3 nucleotide sequence: TGTGCCAGCAGCCCTTCACCCGGGACAGGGCCCTACGAGCAGTACTTC.